A selection of T cell receptor beta chains follows, all from one sample in a study of blood T cell repertoires in COVID-19. Here immunoSEQ multiplex PCR was the method, and the copy in TCRdb shows in-frame clones only, minus some. This sample has over 85,000 clones, with 70% to 80% found just once. Sequencing was done on a sample of peripheral blood. Receptors were obtained from a man aged 55 to 70 with active or convalescent COVID-19. The CDR3 runs from the conserved cysteine through the conserved F or W. D genes are given only for firm matches. Size is stated for part of the rows, as once, few or many counts, or as a class when the clone is expanded.

V gene	D gene	J gene	clone size	CDR3 protein	CDR3 DNA
TRBV19	TRBD2	TRBJ2-1	-	CASSPGAGGGGEQFF	TGTGCCAGTAGTCCAGGGGCGGGAGGAGGAGGTGAGCAGTTCTTC
TRBV19	TRBD1	TRBJ2-1	once	CASRGGQSYYNEQFF	TGTGCCAGTAGAGGGGGACAGAGTTACTACAATGAGCAGTTCTTC
TRBV28	-	TRBJ2-5	-	CASTGAAVGQETQYF	TGTGCCAGCACAGGGGCCGCGGTCGGGCAAGAGACCCAGTACTTC
TRBV19	-	TRBJ1-6	few	CASRSRGSYNSPLHF	TGTGCCAGTCGAAGTCGGGGTTCCTATAATTCACCCCTCCACTTT
TRBV25-1	TRBD2	TRBJ2-1	-	CASKKGTSGWNEQFF	TGTGCCAGCAAGAAGGGGACTAGCGGTTGGAATGAGCAGTTCTTC
TRBV6-5	-	TRBJ2-5	-	CASRGLQETQYF	TGTGCCAGCAGAGGACTCCAAGAGACCCAGTACTTC
TRBV5-1	TRBD2	TRBJ2-5	-	CASSLPYGLAGETQYF	TGCGCCAGCAGCTTGCCCTATGGACTAGCGGGGGAGACCCAGTACTTC
TRBV29-1	TRBD2	TRBJ2-2	-	CSVIAGAGELFF	TGCAGCGTTATAGCGGGAGCCGGGGAGCTGTTTTTT
TRBV9	-	TRBJ2-1	-	CASNGSPGANEQFF	TGTGCCAGCAACGGGTCACCAGGGGCCAATGAGCAGTTCTTC
TRBV29-1	-	TRBJ1-2	-	CSVERGGSNYGYTF	TGCAGCGTTGAACGGGGGGGCTCAAACTATGGCTACACCTTC
TRBV6-5	-	TRBJ2-7	-	CASRKDSYEQYF	TGTGCCAGCAGAAAGGACAGCTACGAGCAGTACTTC
TRBV19	TRBD2	TRBJ2-2	-	CASSKGLADVNTGELFF	TGTGCCAGTAGTAAGGGACTAGCGGACGTAAACACCGGGGAGCTGTTTTTT
TRBV7-9	TRBD1	TRBJ1-1	-	CASSLATGQGGTEAFF	TGTGCCAGCAGCTTAGCGACAGGGCAAGGGGGCACTGAAGCTTTCTTT
TRBV11-2	-	TRBJ2-1	-	CASSLLADEQFF	TGTGCCAGCAGCTTACTAGCCGATGAGCAGTTCTTC
TRBV18	TRBD1	TRBJ2-7	-	CASSPYRDREQYF	TGTGCCAGCTCACCATACAGGGACAGAGAGCAGTACTTC
TRBV19	-	TRBJ1-5	-	CASSINRDTRGQPQHF	TGTGCCAGTAGTATAAACAGGGACACGAGGGGGCAGCCCCAGCATTTT
TRBV12-3/TRBV12-4	-	TRBJ2-1	-	CASSPWANEQFF	TGTGCCAGCAGCCCTTGGGCCAATGAGCAGTTCTTC
TRBV7-8	-	TRBJ2-7	-	CASSMGRRLIYEQYF	TGTGCCAGCAGCATGGGCCGACGTCTCATCTACGAGCAGTACTTC